This T cell receptor beta chain was observed in a study of a mutant IDH1 vaccine in newly diagnosed glioma. Overall study: Treated patients had a mean age of roughly 39 years and a roughly 60% male, roughly 40% female split.

About this clone: No antigen is known for it.

Study outcomes and limitations: Pseudoprogression seemed unrelated to changes in top peripheral T cell clonotypes.

The CDR3 spans 17 residues. Germline V CDR1 and CDR2: GTSNPN, SVGIG (reference sequence). Trimming stripped 1 base from V and 3 bases from J, with 19 bases between. Sequencing was performed with immunoSEQ multiplex PCR; in TCRdb, only in-frame clones are kept and a portion is missing. The table has around 53,000 clones, approximately 79% seen once. Time point given: week 35, safety follow-up. Each vaccine dose was 300 ug of mutant IDH1 20-mer peptide, with topical imiquimod. Eight vaccine doses were administered to patients at weeks 1, 3, 5, 7, 11, 15, 19 and 23. This rearrangement joins TRBV30 to TRBJ1-5; a weak D match, TRBD1 (5 bases). Sequencing was performed on PBMCs, taken from a glioma patient whose treatment included an IDH1 peptide vaccine. The TCR sequence derives from a man aged 35-49 years with glioma. The CDR3 DNA reads TGTGCCTGGAGTGGGGGGTGGAGAGGGTCTAACAATCAGCCCCAGCATTTT. Protein sequence: CAWSGGWRGSNNQPQHF.